This T cell receptor beta chain stems from a study of early T cells in non-severe SARS-CoV-2 infection. The wider study: Unsorted whole blood bulk RNA was sequenced, with unpaired chains.

This clonotype has ten or more counts. Unique molecular identifiers were affixed to single, distinct cDNA molecules. TCRdb independently ran MiXCR on the 5' RACE reads; one entry per CDR3 protein. The sample consists of around 70,000 distinct CDR3 sequences, about a tenth of them appearing once. V lost 2 bases, J lost 4 bases, and 14 bases lay in between. This CDR3 comprises 16 residues. The germline V gene encodes CDR1 MDHEN and CDR2 SYDVKM. This TCR was recovered from an adult who was a healthcare worker with PCR-confirmed SARS-CoV-2 infection or an uninfected control (not recorded which). The source was whole blood, collected at baseline. The rearrangement uses TRBV28 and TRBJ2-2, with unresolved D. The CDR3 reads CASSLGLGRGTGELFF. Written as DNA, the CDR3 is TGTGCCAGCAGTTTAGGTCTAGGTCGTGGCACCGGGGAGCTGTTTTTT.